These T cell receptor beta chains were read from a single sample in a study of blood T cells in healthy people across ages. TCRdb ran MiXCR on the 5' RACE reads and lists one entry per CDR3 protein. The table shows about 1.6 million distinct CDR3 sequences, with about 31% occurring only once. Sequences were obtained from blood. Receptor source: a woman aged 25 to 39 in good health. The CDR3 runs from the conserved cysteine through the conserved F or W.

J gene,V gene,CDR3 protein
TRBJ2-1,TRBV20-1,CSASRGEQFF
TRBJ1-1,TRBV7-2,CASSFRDRGILNTEAFF
TRBJ2-2,TRBV27,CASRPPGQGVYTGERFF
TRBJ2-3,TRBV6-5,CASSLISGSAADTQYF
TRBJ2-1,TRBV20-1,CSATTGQQLNNEQFF
TRBJ2-7,TRBV5-1,CASSLQRSDYEQYF
TRBJ2-5,TRBV24-1,CAASDSGTSGTQYF
TRBJ1-5,TRBV27,CASSFRPPGQGANQPQHF
TRBJ2-1,TRBV20-1,CSASPPQRPIKGGEQFF
.,TRBV20-1,CSASPGTATYEQYF
TRBJ2-7,TRBV6-1,CASRSGQILLDEQYF
TRBJ2-7,TRBV28,CASTSSSPIYEQYF
TRBJ2-3,TRBV6-2/TRBV6-3,CASSRSGRPTGTDTQYF
TRBJ2-6,TRBV6-2/TRBV6-3,CASSHSGIGQAYSGANVLTF
TRBJ2-1,TRBV2,CASSGGFDEQFF
TRBJ2-3,TRBV7-2,CARSLGTGWNTDTQYF
TRBJ2-4,TRBV21-1,CASSEDRVRAAKNIRYF
TRBJ2-3,TRBV20-1,CSAPGTSGRLSPDTQYF
TRBJ1-3,TRBV29-1,CSVGGSTGGSGNTIYF
.,TRBV5-5,CASSTQREGHEQYF
TRBJ2-7,TRBV20-1,CSARDRTGYPYEQYF
TRBJ1-6,TRBV20-1,CSAEPGVGSPLHF
TRBJ2-1,TRBV12-3/TRBV12-4,CASRRLAVYNEQFF
TRBJ2-3,TRBV6-2/TRBV6-3,CASSSAGTRTDTQYF
TRBJ1-4,TRBV20-1,CSASWKTNEKLFF
TRBJ2-7,TRBV25-1,CASSEFGTGSYEQYF
TRBJ2-5,TRBV5-4,CASSYTRLETQYF
TRBJ2-7,TRBV28,CASIRQGMSYEQYF
TRBJ1-2,TRBV2,CASCWEVRIYGYTF
TRBJ2-5,TRBV4-2,CANSQDEETQYF
TRBJ1-2,TRBV9,CASSTDRGLGGYTF
TRBJ2-3,TRBV3-1,CASGQVGSTQYF
TRBJ1-5,TRBV7-2,CASSLVPLGQGFSSQPQHF
TRBJ2-7,TRBV15,CATSRDGYEQYF
TRBJ2-5,TRBV5-1,CASSTQRTSGETQYF
TRBJ2-3,TRBV4-2,CASSQRRGEGDTQYF
TRBJ1-2,TRBV3-1,CASSQRETGSGYTF
TRBJ1-2,TRBV9,CASGGSGSAGPQGVYGYTF
TRBJ2-1,TRBV20-1,CSARDGYGANEQFF
TRBJ2-1,TRBV27,CASSLGRAPNEQFF
TRBJ1-4,TRBV5-4,CASSFDRASEKLFF
TRBJ1-2,TRBV20-1,CSARMTGLGGYTF
TRBJ2-2,TRBV2,CASSVGHLNTGELFF
TRBJ2-5,TRBV7-8,CASSHQGDQETQYF
TRBJ2-1,TRBV11-2,CASSLDLLDRGPGSGYNEQFF
TRBJ1-2,TRBV2,CASSQNPTLYGPYGYTF
TRBJ2-3,TRBV2,CASSGELGKGGQGHTDTQYF
TRBJ2-1,TRBV20-1,CSAREGEGRRGEQFF
TRBJ2-4,TRBV28,CVSGQGAGNIQYF
TRBJ2-1,TRBV28,CASTPARGGRGTYNEQFF
TRBJ1-5,TRBV6-5,CASTPRAGNQPQHF
TRBJ2-6,TRBV18,CASSPPRETGANVLTF
TRBJ2-7,TRBV30,CAWSAQNEQYF
TRBJ2-2,TRBV6-2/TRBV6-3,CASSYGGGFAGELFF
TRBJ2-5,TRBV4-1,CASSPHREQETQYF
TRBJ2-2,TRBV2,CASTRLASTGERFF
TRBJ2-1,TRBV6-4,CASKPSESSYNEQFF
TRBJ1-6,TRBV29-1,CSVEKVPWTGVNSPLHF